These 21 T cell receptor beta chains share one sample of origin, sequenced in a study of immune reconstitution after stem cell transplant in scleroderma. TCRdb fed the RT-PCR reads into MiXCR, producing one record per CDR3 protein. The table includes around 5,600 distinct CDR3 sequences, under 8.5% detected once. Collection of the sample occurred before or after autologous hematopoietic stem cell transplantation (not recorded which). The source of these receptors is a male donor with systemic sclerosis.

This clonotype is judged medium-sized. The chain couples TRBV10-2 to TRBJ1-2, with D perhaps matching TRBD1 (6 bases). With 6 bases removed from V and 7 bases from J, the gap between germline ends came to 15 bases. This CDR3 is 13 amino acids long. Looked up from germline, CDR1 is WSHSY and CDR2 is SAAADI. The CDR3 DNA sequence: TGCGCCAGCAGATCTACAGGGATTGGTGGCTACACCTTC. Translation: CASRSTGIGGYTF.

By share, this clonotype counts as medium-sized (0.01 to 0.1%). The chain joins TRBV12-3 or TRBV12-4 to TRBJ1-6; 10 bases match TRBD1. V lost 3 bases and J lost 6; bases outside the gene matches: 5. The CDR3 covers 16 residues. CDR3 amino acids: CASSFLWTGGNSPLHF. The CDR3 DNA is TGTGCCAGCAGTTTCTTATGGACAGGGGGTAATTCACCCCTCCACTTT.

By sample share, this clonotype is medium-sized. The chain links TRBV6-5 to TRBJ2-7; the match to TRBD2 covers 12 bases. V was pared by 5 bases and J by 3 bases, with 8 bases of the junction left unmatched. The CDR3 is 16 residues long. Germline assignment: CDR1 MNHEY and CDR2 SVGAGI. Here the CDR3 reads CASSILAGGPLYEQYF. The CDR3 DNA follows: TGTGCCAGCAGTATCCTAGCGGGAGGGCCTCTCTACGAGCAGTACTTC.

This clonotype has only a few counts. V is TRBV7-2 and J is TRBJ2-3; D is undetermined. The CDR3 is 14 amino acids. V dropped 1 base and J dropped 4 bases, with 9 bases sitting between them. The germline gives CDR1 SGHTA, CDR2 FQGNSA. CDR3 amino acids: CASSLDHGADTQYF. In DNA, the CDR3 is TGTGCCAGCAGCTTAGATCACGGCGCAGATACGCAGTATTTT.

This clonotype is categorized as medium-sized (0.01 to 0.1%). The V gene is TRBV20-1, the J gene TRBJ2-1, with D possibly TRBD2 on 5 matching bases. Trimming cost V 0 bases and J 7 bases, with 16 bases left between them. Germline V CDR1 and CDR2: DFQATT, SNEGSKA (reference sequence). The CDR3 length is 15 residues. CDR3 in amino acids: CSARDPGLKGNEQFF. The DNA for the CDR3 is TGCAGTGCTAGAGATCCGGGGTTAAAGGGTAATGAGCAGTTCTTC.

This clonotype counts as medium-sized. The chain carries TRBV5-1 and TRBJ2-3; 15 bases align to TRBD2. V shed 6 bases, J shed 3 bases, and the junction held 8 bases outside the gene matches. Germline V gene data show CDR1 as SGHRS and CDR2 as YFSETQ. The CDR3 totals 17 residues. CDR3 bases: TGCGCCAGCAACACCGGGACTAGCGGGGGGTCTACAGATACGCAGTATTTT. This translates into CASNTGTSGGSTDTQYF.

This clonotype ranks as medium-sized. The chain's CDR3 is CASSEGLIGADTQYF. CDR3 in DNA: TGCGCCAGCAGTGAGGGACTGATAGGTGCCGATACGCAGTATTTT. The chain uses TRBV10-1 and TRBJ2-3; D perhaps matches TRBD2 (5 bases). The germline V gene encodes CDR1 WNHNN and CDR2 SYGVQD (reference sequence). This CDR3 has 15 amino acids. V gave up 2 bases and J gave up 6 bases, with 15 bases separating them.

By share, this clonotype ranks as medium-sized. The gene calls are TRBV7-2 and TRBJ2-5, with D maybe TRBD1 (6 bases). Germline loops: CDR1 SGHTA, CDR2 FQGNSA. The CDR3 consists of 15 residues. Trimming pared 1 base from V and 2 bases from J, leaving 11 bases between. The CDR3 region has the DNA TGTGCCAGCAGCTTAGGAGGGACACCTCAAGAGACCCAGTACTTC. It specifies CASSLGGTPQETQYF.

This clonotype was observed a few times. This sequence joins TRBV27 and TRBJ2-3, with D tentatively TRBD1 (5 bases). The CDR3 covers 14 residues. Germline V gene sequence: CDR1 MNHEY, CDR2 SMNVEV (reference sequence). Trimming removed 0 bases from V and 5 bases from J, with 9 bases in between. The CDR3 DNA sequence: TGTGCCAGCAGTTTATCGCGCCAGGGAGATACGCAGTATTTT. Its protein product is CASSLSRQGDTQYF.

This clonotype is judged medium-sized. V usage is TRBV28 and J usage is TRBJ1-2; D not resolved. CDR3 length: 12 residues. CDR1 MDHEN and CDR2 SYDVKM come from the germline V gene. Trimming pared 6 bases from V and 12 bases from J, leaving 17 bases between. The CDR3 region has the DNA TGTGCCAGCAGCTTGGGCCTCTCGGGTCACACCTTC. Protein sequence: CASSLGLSGHTF.

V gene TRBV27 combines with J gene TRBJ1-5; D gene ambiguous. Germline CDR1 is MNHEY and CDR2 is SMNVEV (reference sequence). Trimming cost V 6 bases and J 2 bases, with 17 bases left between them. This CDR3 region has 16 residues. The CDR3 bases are TGTGCCAGCAGCCCCAGGAGGGATTTTGGCAATCAGCCCCAGCATTTT. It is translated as CASSPRRDFGNQPQHF.

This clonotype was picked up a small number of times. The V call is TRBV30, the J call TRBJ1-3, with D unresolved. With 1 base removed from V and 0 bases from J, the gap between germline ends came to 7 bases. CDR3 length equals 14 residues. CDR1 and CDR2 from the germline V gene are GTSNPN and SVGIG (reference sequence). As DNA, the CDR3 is TGTGCCTGGAGTGGAGGCAGCTCTGGAAACACCATATATTTT. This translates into CAWSGGSSGNTIYF.

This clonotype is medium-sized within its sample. CDR3 bases: TGCGCCAGCAGCCGGGGTGACGGTTCCAATGAGCAGTTCTTC. Translating gives CASSRGDGSNEQFF. This chain joins TRBV5-1 and TRBJ2-1; tentative D call: TRBD2 (5 bases). The germline gives CDR1 SGHRS, CDR2 YFSETQ. Trimming took 4 bases from V and 6 from J, leaving 14 bases between them. The CDR3 extends over 14 amino acids. Full variable domain (rest looked up from reference TRBV5-1 and TRBJ2-1): KAGVTQTPRYLIKTRGQQVTLSCSPISGHRSVSWYQQTPGQGLQFLFEYFSETQRNKGNFPGRFSGRQFSNSRSEMNVSTLELGDSALYLCASSRGDGSNEQFFGPGTRLTVL.

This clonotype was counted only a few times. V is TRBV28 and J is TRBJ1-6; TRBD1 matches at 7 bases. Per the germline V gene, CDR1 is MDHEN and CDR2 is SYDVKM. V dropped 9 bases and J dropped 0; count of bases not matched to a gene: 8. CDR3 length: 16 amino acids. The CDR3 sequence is CASGRAGGSYNSPLHF. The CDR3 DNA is TGTGCCAGTGGCCGGGCAGGGGGCTCCTATAATTCACCCCTCCACTTT.

This CDR3 is CASSAPGFRETQYF. The CDR3 DNA follows: TGTGCCAGCAGTGCTCCCGGGTTCCGGGAGACCCAGTACTTC. V and J are TRBV27 and TRBJ2-5; D not resolved. This CDR3 comprises 14 residues. The germline CDR1 and CDR2 sequences are MNHEY and SMNVEV (reference sequence). Trimming stripped 5 bases from V and 5 bases from J, with 15 bases between.

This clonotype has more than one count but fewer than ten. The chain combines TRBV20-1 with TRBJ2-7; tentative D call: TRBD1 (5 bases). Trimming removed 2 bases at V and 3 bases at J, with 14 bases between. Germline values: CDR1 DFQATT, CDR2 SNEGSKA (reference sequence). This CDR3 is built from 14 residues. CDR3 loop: CSARRTGIGYEQYF. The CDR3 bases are TGCAGTGCTAGACGTACAGGAATAGGCTACGAGCAGTACTTC.

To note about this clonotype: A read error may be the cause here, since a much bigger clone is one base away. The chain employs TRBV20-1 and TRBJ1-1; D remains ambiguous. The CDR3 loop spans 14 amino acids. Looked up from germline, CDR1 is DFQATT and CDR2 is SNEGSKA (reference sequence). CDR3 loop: CSAFRARANTEAFF. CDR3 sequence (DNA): TGCAGCGCCTTCCGGGCCCGAGCGAACACTGAAGCTTTCTTT.

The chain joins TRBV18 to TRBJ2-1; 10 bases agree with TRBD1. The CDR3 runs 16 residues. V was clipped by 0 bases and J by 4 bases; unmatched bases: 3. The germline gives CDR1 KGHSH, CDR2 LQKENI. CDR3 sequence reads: CASSPPGTGDYNEQFF. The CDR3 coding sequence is TGTGCCAGCTCACCACCGGGGACAGGGGATTACAATGAGCAGTTCTTC.

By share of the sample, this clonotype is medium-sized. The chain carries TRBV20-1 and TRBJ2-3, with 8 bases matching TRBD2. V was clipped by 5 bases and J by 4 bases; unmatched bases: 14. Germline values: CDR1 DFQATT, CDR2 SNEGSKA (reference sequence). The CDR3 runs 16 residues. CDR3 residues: CSASPWGSGISDTQYF. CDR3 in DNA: TGCAGTGCTTCCCCTTGGGGTAGCGGGATCTCAGATACGCAGTATTTT.

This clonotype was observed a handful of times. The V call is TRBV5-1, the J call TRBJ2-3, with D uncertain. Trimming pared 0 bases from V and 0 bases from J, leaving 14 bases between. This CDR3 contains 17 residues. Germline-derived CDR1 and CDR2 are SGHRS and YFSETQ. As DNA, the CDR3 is TGCGCCAGCAGCTTGGTCCCCGACGGAACTAGCACAGATACGCAGTATTTT. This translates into CASSLVPDGTSTDTQYF.

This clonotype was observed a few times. The CDR3 reads CASSLVGTGGAVAYEQYF. For the CDR3, the DNA is TGTGCCAGCAGCTTAGTGGGTACAGGGGGTGCGGTCGCCTACGAGCAGTACTTC. The V call is TRBV7-9, the J call TRBJ2-7; 8 nucleotides line up with TRBD1. After removal of 1 base from V and 2 bases from J, the junction contained 13 bases not matched to a gene. Germline values: CDR1 SEHNR, CDR2 FQNEAQ (reference sequence). The CDR3 consists of 18 residues. The complete variable domain, with remaining parts taken from reference TRBV7-9 and TRBJ2-7, reads DTGVSQNPRHKITKRGQNVTFRCDPISEHNRLYWYRQTLGQGPEFLTYFQNEAQLEKSRLLSDRFSAERPKGSFSTLEIQRTEQGDSAMYLCASSLVGTGGAVAYEQYFGPGTRLTVT.